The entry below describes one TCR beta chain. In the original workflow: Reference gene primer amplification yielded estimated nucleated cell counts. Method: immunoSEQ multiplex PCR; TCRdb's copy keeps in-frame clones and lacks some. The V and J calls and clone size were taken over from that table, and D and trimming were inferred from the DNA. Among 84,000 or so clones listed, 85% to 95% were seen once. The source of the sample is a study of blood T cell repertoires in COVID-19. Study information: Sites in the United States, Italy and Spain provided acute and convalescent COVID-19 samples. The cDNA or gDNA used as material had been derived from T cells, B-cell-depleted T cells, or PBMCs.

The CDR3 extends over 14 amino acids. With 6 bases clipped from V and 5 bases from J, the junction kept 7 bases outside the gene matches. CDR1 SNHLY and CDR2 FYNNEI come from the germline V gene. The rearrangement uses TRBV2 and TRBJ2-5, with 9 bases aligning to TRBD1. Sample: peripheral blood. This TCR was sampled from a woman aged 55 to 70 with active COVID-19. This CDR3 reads CASRLQGARETQYF. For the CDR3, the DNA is TGTGCCAGCAGGCTACAGGGGGCGAGGGAGACCCAGTACTTC.